What follows describes a single TCR beta chain. This sample is part of a study of OX40 agonist ivuxolimab in advanced cancers. Across the study: Patients in the trial were receiving intravenous ivuxolimab every 2 weeks, at doses of 0.01 to 10 mg/kg. Under the entry rules, prior anti-PD-1, anti-PD-L1 or anti-CTLA-4 therapy was allowed, and 35% to 40% had some.

V was trimmed by 2 bases and J by 4 bases, leaving 7 bases between them. CDR1 and CDR2 (germline): GTSNPN, SVGIG (reference sequence). The length of the CDR3 is 12 residues. TCRdb keeps only in-frame clones here, not all; method: immunoSEQ multiplex PCR. The repertoire has roughly 100,000 clones, 85% to 90% of them found once; the top ten carry roughly 0.79%. The rearrangement uses TRBV30 and TRBJ2-3; D call uncertain. This specimen was CD4+ or CD8+ T cells sorted from blood, taken in a trial of the OX40 agonist ivuxolimab. The receptor was isolated from an adult with an advanced solid tumor such as melanoma, head and neck, liver or kidney cancer. Written as DNA, the CDR3 is TGTGCCTGGAGTAAGTCGTCAGATACGCAGTATTTT. It encodes CAWSKSSDTQYF. The complete variable domain, with remaining parts taken from reference TRBV30 and TRBJ2-3, reads SQTIHQWPATLVQPVGSPLSLECTVEGTSNPNLYWYRQAAGRGLQLLFYSVGIGQISSEVPQNLSASRPQDRQFILSSKKLLLSDSGFYLCAWSKSSDTQYFGPGTRLTVL.